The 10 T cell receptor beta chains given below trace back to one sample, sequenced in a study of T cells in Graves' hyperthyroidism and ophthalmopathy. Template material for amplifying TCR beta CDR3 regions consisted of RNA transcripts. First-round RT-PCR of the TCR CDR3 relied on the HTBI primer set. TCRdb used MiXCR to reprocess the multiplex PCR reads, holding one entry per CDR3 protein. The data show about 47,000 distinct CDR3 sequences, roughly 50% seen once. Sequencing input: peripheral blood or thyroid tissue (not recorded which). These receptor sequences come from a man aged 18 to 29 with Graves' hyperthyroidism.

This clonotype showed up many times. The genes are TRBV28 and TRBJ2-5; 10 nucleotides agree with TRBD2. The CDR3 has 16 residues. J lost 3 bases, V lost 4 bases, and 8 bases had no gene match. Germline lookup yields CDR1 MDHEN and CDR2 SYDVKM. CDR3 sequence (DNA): TGTGCCAGCAGTTACCCGCGGACTAGCGGCGAAGAGACCCAGTACTTC. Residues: CASSYPRTSGEETQYF.

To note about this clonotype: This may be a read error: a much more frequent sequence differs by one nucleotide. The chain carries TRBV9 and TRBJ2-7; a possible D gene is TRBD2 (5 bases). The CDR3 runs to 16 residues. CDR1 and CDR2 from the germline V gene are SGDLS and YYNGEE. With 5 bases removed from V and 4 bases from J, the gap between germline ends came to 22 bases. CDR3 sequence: CASSATHRAGSYEQYF. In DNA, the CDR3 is TGTGCCAGCAGTGCCACCCACCGGGCGGGCAGTTACGAGCAGTACTTC.

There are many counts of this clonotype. In DNA form, the CDR3 reads TGCGCCAGCAGCTTGTGGACAGGGGGCGCAGGAGAGACCCAGTACTTC. Amino acids: CASSLWTGGAGETQYF. The genes are TRBV5-1 and TRBJ2-5; 11 bases fit TRBD1. The CDR3 contains 16 residues. V was pared by 1 base and J by 4 bases, with 6 bases of the junction left unmatched. CDR1 is SGHRS, CDR2 YFSETQ, per germline.

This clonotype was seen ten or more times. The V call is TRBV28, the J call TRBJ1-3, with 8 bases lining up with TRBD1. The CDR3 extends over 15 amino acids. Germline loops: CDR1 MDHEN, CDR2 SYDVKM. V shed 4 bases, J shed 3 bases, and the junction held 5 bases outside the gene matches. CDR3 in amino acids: CASSSTGANGNTIYF. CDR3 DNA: TGTGCCAGCAGTTCGACAGGGGCTAATGGAAACACCATATATTTT. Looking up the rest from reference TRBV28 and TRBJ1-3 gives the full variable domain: DVKVTQSSRYLVKRTGEKVFLECVQDMDHENMFWYRQDPGLGLRLIYFSYDVKMKEKGDIPEGYSVSREKKERFSLILESASTNQTSMYLCASSSTGANGNTIYFGEGSWLTVV.

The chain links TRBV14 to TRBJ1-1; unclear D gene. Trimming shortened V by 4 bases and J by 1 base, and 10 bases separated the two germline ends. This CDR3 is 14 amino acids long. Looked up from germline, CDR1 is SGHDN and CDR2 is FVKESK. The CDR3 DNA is TGTGCCAGCAGCCGACTGGGCAGGAACACTGAAGCTTTCTTT. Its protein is CASSRLGRNTEAFF.

In DNA, the CDR3 is TGCGCCAGCAGCACCGGACAGGGGGCTAGATCACCCCTCCACTTT. Its translation: CASSTGQGARSPLHF. This sequence joins TRBV5-1 and TRBJ1-6; 11 bases align to TRBD1. The ends lost 4 bases at V and 10 bases at J; junction bases unmatched: 7. Looked up from germline, CDR1 is SGHRS and CDR2 is YFSETQ. The CDR3 runs to 15 residues.

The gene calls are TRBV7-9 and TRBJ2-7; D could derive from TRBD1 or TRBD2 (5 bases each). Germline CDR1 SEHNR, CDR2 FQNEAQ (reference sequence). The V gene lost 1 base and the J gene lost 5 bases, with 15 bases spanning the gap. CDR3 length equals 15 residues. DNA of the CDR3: TGTGCCAGCAGCTTAGTCGCCGGGGCCCTTGACGAGCAGTACTTC. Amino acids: CASSLVAGALDEQYF.

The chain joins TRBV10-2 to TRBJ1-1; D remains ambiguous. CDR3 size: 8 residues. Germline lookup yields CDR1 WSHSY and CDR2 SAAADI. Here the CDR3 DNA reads TGCGCGAACACTGAAGCTTTCTTT. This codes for CANTEAFF.

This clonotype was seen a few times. CDR3 sequence: CASSPPPGGDQPQHF. CDR3 coding DNA: TGTGCCAGCAGTCCCCCCCCAGGGGGCGATCAGCCCCAGCATTTT. This chain connects TRBV28 to TRBJ1-5; the match to TRBD1 covers 8 bases. There are 15 residues in the CDR3. Germline CDR1 and CDR2: MDHEN and SYDVKM. V gave up 5 bases and J gave up 5 bases; unmatched junction bases: 8. The full variable domain, its missing parts supplied by reference TRBV28 and TRBJ1-5, is DVKVTQSSRYLVKRTGEKVFLECVQDMDHENMFWYRQDPGLGLRLIYFSYDVKMKEKGDIPEGYSVSREKKERFSLILESASTNQTSMYLCASSPPPGGDQPQHFGDGTRLSIL.

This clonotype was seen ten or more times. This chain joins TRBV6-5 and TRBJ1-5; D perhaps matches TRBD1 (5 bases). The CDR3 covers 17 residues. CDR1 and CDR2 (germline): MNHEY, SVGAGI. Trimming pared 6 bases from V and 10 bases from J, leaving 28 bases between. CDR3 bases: TGTGCCAGCAGCCCTACTCCAAGGGGACGCTTGTTCAAACCCCAGCATTTT. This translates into CASSPTPRGRLFKPQHF.